The clone carrying this TCR beta chain was recorded at least ten times. No antigen is known for it. TCRdb recomputed calls from the reads with MiXCR, one row per CDR3 protein. The sample yields almost 500,000 distinct CDR3 sequences, approximately 10% seen once. V trimming: 8 bases; J trimming: 5 bases; junction bases outside the gene matches: 15. The CDR3 consists of 16 residues. The sample originates from a study of T cell repertoires in cytomegalovirus infection. At the level of the study: Public TCR beta signatures indicated both CMV infection and matching HLA type. General study points: In two of eight donors, the top clonotype was HLA-C-restricted CMV-specific. Summed frequency of public TCR beta families distinguished CMV carriers with the relevant HLA.

The sequence derives from a human donor in good health (CMV status not recorded). Some clones in this sample may be carry-over from other donors' samples. Material: PBMCs. The chain employs TRBV12-3 or TRBV12-4 and TRBJ1-1; 9 bases agree with TRBD1. The CDR3 loop reads CASGSPGQGGRTEAFF. The CDR3 DNA sequence: TGTGCCAGCGGGTCCCCGGGACAGGGAGGAAGAACTGAAGCTTTCTTT.